Each of the 23 T cell receptor beta chains below was sequenced from the same sample in a study of blood T cell repertoires in COVID-19. Data came from immunoSEQ multiplex PCR; TCRdb stores just in-frame clones and leaves some out. Of about 140,000 clones listed, 70% to 85% were seen once; the top ten hold roughly 10%. The sequenced material came from peripheral blood. The receptors originated from an elderly woman in a cohort sampled during active or convalescent COVID-19.

The chain recombines TRBV6-1 with TRBJ2-3, with a possible D match to TRBD2 (6 bases). There are 11 residues in the CDR3. Deletions cut 1 base from V and 11 bases from J, with 7 bases between. The germline gives CDR1 MNHNS, CDR2 SASEGT. The CDR3 DNA is TGTGCCAGCAGTGAAGGGGACTGGCAGTATTTT. Protein product: CASSEGDWQYF.

The chain is built from TRBV7-9 and TRBJ1-2; D is perhaps TRBD1 (5 bases). The CDR3 is 14 amino acids. V dropped 5 bases and J dropped 0 bases, with 10 bases sitting between them. Germline lookup yields CDR1 SEHNR and CDR2 FQNEAQ (reference sequence). This chain's CDR3 is CASSNRGSNYGYTF. DNA for the CDR3: TGTGCCAGCAGCAATCGGGGGTCTAACTATGGCTACACCTTC.

V usage is TRBV28 and J usage is TRBJ1-2; a possible D gene is TRBD1 (6 bases). Trimming removed 5 bases from V and 7 bases from J, with 20 bases in between. The germline V gene encodes CDR1 MDHEN and CDR2 SYDVKM. The CDR3 consists of 15 residues. This CDR3 reads CASSRRTVKGGGYTF. CDR3 coding DNA: TGTGCCAGCAGTCGAAGGACAGTCAAAGGGGGTGGCTACACCTTC.

This clone was picked up one time. V gene TRBV2 combines with J gene TRBJ2-3; 11 bases are a match to TRBD1. The CDR3 has 14 residues. J was trimmed by 2 bases and V by 10 bases; bases with no gene match: 5. Germline CDR1 SNHLY, CDR2 FYNNEI. The CDR3 nucleotides are TGTGCCACCACGGGACAGGGGGTCACAGATACGCAGTATTTT. It translates to CATTGQGVTDTQYF.

This chain connects TRBV18 to TRBJ1-1, with D unclear. This CDR3 is built from 14 residues. Germline V gene data show CDR1 as KGHSH and CDR2 as LQKENI. The V end was cut by 2 bases, the J end by 1 base, with 8 bases between. The CDR3 spells CASSPDTPNTEAFF. In DNA, the CDR3 is TGTGCCAGCTCACCAGACACTCCGAACACTGAAGCTTTCTTT.

The genes are TRBV6-5 and TRBJ1-1, with a possible D match to TRBD1 (6 bases). The CDR3 extends over 13 amino acids. Germline CDR1 reads MNHEY; CDR2 reads SVGAGI. V lost 3 bases, J lost 6 bases, and 11 bases lay in between. CDR3 nucleotide sequence: TGTGCCAGCAGTTATGAGAGGGGGTCTGAAGCTTTCTTT. Encoded protein: CASSYERGSEAFF.

This chain links TRBV2 with TRBJ1-5; tentative D call: TRBD1 (6 bases). The germline gives CDR1 SNHLY, CDR2 FYNNEI. V dropped 6 bases and J dropped 3 bases, with 12 bases sitting between them. The CDR3 totals 14 residues. The CDR3 here is CASSEQGINQPQHF. CDR3 nucleotide sequence: TGTGCCAGCAGCGAACAGGGTATCAATCAGCCCCAGCATTTT.

The V call is TRBV27, the J call TRBJ1-1, with D perhaps matching TRBD1 (5 bases). Per germline, CDR1 MNHEY and CDR2 SMNVEV (reference sequence). V lost 2 bases and J lost 4, with 11 bases in between. The CDR3 is 14 amino acids. This chain's CDR3 is CASSLKYQGTEAFF. DNA for the CDR3: TGTGCCAGCAGTTTAAAGTACCAGGGCACTGAAGCTTTCTTT.

This clone has just a few counts. This chain links TRBV3-1 (or the pseudogene TRBV3-2) with TRBJ1-3, with D maybe TRBD1 (6 bases). Germline V lookup: CDR1 LGHDT, CDR2 YNNKEL (reference sequence). V lost 0 bases, J lost 3 bases, and 12 bases lay in between. The CDR3 runs 16 residues. CDR3 in amino acids: CASSQDSAGVGNTIYF. As DNA, the CDR3 is TGTGCCAGCAGCCAAGATTCGGCAGGGGTTGGAAACACCATATATTTT.

The rearrangement joins TRBV29-1 to TRBJ1-2; 7 bases agree with TRBD1. Germline V lookup: CDR1 SQVTM, CDR2 ANQGSEA. With V trimmed by 7 bases and J by 4 bases, 9 bases remained unmatched. This CDR3 has 13 residues. The CDR3 bases are TGCAGCGCCGACCGGGACAGCCCCTATGGCTACACCTTC. Translation: CSADRDSPYGYTF.

The chain couples TRBV27 to TRBJ2-1; 8 bases agree with TRBD2. V lost 4 bases, J lost 8 bases, and 4 bases stayed unmatched. Germline CDR1 is MNHEY and CDR2 is SMNVEV (reference sequence). The CDR3 extends over 13 amino acids. The chain's CDR3 is CASSSREGDEQFF. Here the CDR3 DNA reads TGTGCCAGCAGTTCCCGGGAGGGTGATGAGCAGTTCTTC.

V gene TRBV9 combines with J gene TRBJ1-6; 9 positions agree with TRBD1. Germline V lookup: CDR1 SGDLS, CDR2 YYNGEE. J was trimmed by 10 bases and V by 0 bases; bases with no gene match: 11. The CDR3 length is 17 residues. The CDR3 here is CASSVGFGGQGRSPLHF. CDR3 sequence (DNA): TGTGCCAGCAGCGTAGGGTTCGGGGGACAGGGTCGGTCACCCCTCCACTTT.

The rearrangement links TRBV2 to TRBJ2-6; TRBD1 agrees at 8 bases. V lost 4 bases to trimming and J lost 0 bases; unmatched junction nucleotides: 2. In germline, CDR1 is SNHLY, CDR2 FYNNEI. The CDR3 loop spans 16 amino acids. The CDR3 protein is CASSGTGNSGANVLTF. The CDR3 bases are TGTGCCAGCAGTGGGACAGGGAACTCTGGGGCCAACGTCCTGACTTTC.

This clone was recorded only once. The rearrangement links TRBV4-2 to TRBJ2-7, with 8 bases identical to TRBD2. The CDR3 spans 15 residues. V shed 0 bases, J shed 4 bases, and the junction held 5 bases outside the gene matches. CDR1 LGHNA and CDR2 YNFKEQ come from the germline V gene. The CDR3 DNA reads as TGTGCCAGCAGCCAAGATTCGGCGGGGGGATACGAGCAGTACTTC. Translating gives CASSQDSAGGYEQYF.

V is TRBV10-3 and J is TRBJ2-7, with a weak D call TRBD1 (6 bases). With 10 bases removed from V and 0 bases from J, the gap between germline ends came to 10 bases. Germline loops: CDR1 ENHRY, CDR2 SYGVKD. CDR3 length: 12 amino acids. CDR3 sequence (DNA): TGTGCCACAAGGGGGTACTCCTACGAGCAGTACGTC. Amino acids: CATRGYSYEQYV.

This clone showed up just once. The chain carries TRBV18 and TRBJ2-3; D possibly corresponds to TRBD1 (5 bases). V lost 5 bases and J 0 bases, leaving 15 bases between the germline ends. The germline CDR1 and CDR2 sequences are KGHSH and LQKENI. This CDR3 comprises 16 residues. The CDR3 DNA reads TGTGCCAGCTCAACGACAGCCCCACGGAGCACAGATACGCAGTATTTT. As protein: CASSTTAPRSTDTQYF.

The genes are TRBV14 and TRBJ2-2; 8 positions agree with TRBD1. Germline-derived CDR1 and CDR2 are SGHDN and FVKESK. The CDR3 length is 19 residues. With 1 base clipped from V and 4 bases from J, the junction kept 14 bases outside the gene matches. The CDR3 nucleotides are TGTGCCAGCAGCCAAGTCAGGTTTCGGACAGGGCCGAGCACCGGGGAGCTGTTTTTT. This sequence encodes CASSQVRFRTGPSTGELFF.

The V call is TRBV5-1, the J call TRBJ2-1; D possibly corresponds to TRBD2 (6 bases). V was clipped by 0 bases and J by 5 bases, with 12 bases between them. This CDR3 is 15 amino acids long. Germline lookup yields CDR1 SGHRS and CDR2 YFSETQ. Here the CDR3 reads CASSLVVAGNNEQFF. CDR3 coding DNA: TGCGCCAGCAGCTTGGTTGTCGCGGGGAACAATGAGCAGTTCTTC.

The chain combines TRBV2 with TRBJ2-1, with D possibly TRBD1 on 5 matching bases. The CDR3 is 12 amino acids. The germline gives CDR1 SNHLY, CDR2 FYNNEI. The V end was cut by 7 bases, the J end by 12 bases, with 16 bases between. The CDR3 spells CASKSDSDTQFF. The CDR3 nucleotides are TGTGCCAGCAAAAGCGACAGCGACACGCAGTTCTTC.

V and J are TRBV19 and TRBJ2-1; D possibly corresponds to TRBD1 (6 bases). Per germline, CDR1 LNHDA and CDR2 SQIVND (reference sequence). This CDR3 has 15 residues. V was shortened by 6 bases and J by 0 bases, with 12 bases between the two germline ends. In DNA, the CDR3 is TGTGCCAGTAGCCATAGGGGGTCCTCCTACAATGAGCAGTTCTTC. Translated: CASSHRGSSYNEQFF. Filled out from reference TRBV19 and TRBJ2-1, the complete variable domain reads DGGITQSPKYLFRKEGQNVTLSCEQNLNHDAMYWYRQDPGQGLRLIYYSQIVNDFQKGDIAEGYSVSREKKESFPLTVTSAQKNPTAFYLCASSHRGSSYNEQFFGPGTRLTVL.

This clone was seen a single time. The chain joins TRBV7-3 to TRBJ2-1, with 10 bases identical to TRBD2. Germline CDR1 reads SGHTA; CDR2 reads FQGTGA. Trimming at V came to 5 bases and at J to 4 bases, leaving 5 bases not matched to a gene. The CDR3 contains 15 residues. The CDR3 region is CASSQLAGPYNEQFF. The CDR3 nucleotides are TGTGCCAGCAGCCAACTAGCGGGGCCGTACAATGAGCAGTTCTTC.

The rearrangement links TRBV5-6 to TRBJ2-3, with D perhaps TRBD2 (6 bases). This CDR3 spans 13 amino acids. The germline V and J ends were trimmed by 1 base and 9 bases, with 12 bases remaining between them. The germline gives CDR1 SGHDT, CDR2 YYEEEE. The CDR3 nucleotides read TGTGCCAGCAGCTTGACTAGCCTATACACGCAGTATTTT. As protein: CASSLTSLYTQYF.

The genes are TRBV18 and TRBJ2-7; 9 nucleotides align to TRBD1. J was trimmed by 7 bases and V by 4 bases; bases with no gene match: 5. Germline values: CDR1 KGHSH, CDR2 LQKENI. The CDR3 length is 13 residues. The CDR3 reads CASSLGTGREQYV. The CDR3 coding sequence is TGTGCCAGCTCACTCGGGACAGGGCGTGAGCAGTACGTC.